A single sample is the source of the 2 T cell receptor beta chains below, sequenced in a study of T cells after yellow fever vaccination. Each CDR3 protein is one row after TCRdb ran MiXCR on the 5' RACE reads. This sample yields approximately 300,000 distinct CDR3 sequences, of which 6.5% to 8.5% are seen a single time; roughly a sixth belongs to the top ten. Sample: PBMCs, taken more than 40 days after the first yellow fever vaccination. These receptors were collected from a young man who received the YFV17D yellow fever vaccine.

The rearrangement uses TRBV5-4 and TRBJ1-5, with a possible D match to TRBD1 (5 bases). The CDR3 contains 18 residues. CDR1 and CDR2 (germline): SGHNT, YYREEE (reference sequence). V lost 5 bases to trimming and J lost 0 bases, with 21 bases between them. CDR3 DNA sequence: TGTGCCAGCAGGCTCGCGGCGAGACAGCGTTATAGCAATCAGCCCCAGCATTTT. The encoded protein is CASRLAARQRYSNQPQHF.

The rearrangement uses TRBV3-1 and TRBJ1-6, with D uncertain. Per germline, CDR1 LGHDT and CDR2 YNNKEL (reference sequence). V lost 3 bases and J 10 bases, leaving 13 bases between the germline ends. This CDR3 is 14 amino acids long. The CDR3 here is CASSQGGKDSPLHF. Here the CDR3 DNA reads TGTGCCAGCAGCCAGGGCGGCAAGGACTCACCCCTCCACTTT.